A selection of T cell receptor beta chains follows, all from one sample in a study of cytomegalovirus exposure and HLA in healthy donors. Some clones are missing from TCRdb's copy, which holds only in-frame ones; the method was immunoSEQ multiplex PCR. The repertoire holds roughly 180,000 clones, with around 70% as singletons. The sample taken for sequencing was PBMCs. The source is a male donor in good health and CMV-seronegative. The CDR3 runs from the conserved cysteine through the conserved F or W. The order of the fields is J gene, CDR3 length, D gene, V gene, CDR3 DNA, CDR3 protein. D genes are given only for firm matches.

j_call: TRBJ1-6; cdr3_length: 14; d_call: TRBD1; v_call: TRBV6-6; cdr3_nt: TGTGCCAGCAACCCCAGGGGGCATGGGTCACCCCTCCACTTT; cdr3_aa: CASNPRGHGSPLHF
j_call: TRBJ1-1; cdr3_length: 15; d_call: TRBD1; v_call: TRBV19; cdr3_nt: TGTGCCAGTAGTAGTCGGGGAACAGGGGACACTGAAGCTTTCTTT; cdr3_aa: CASSSRGTGDTEAFF
j_call: TRBJ1-1; cdr3_length: 15; d_call: .; v_call: TRBV29-1; cdr3_nt: TGCAGCGTTAGTCAGGGTGGGATTCGTCGCACTGAAGCTTTCTTT; cdr3_aa: CSVSQGGIRRTEAFF
j_call: TRBJ2-1; cdr3_length: 13; d_call: .; v_call: TRBV6-1; cdr3_nt: TGTGCCAGCAGCGAATCATCCTACAATGAGCAGTTCTTC; cdr3_aa: CASSESSYNEQFF
j_call: TRBJ2-7; cdr3_length: 14; d_call: .; v_call: TRBV2; cdr3_nt: TGTGCCAGCAGGGGGGACACCTACTCCTACGAGCAGTACTTC; cdr3_aa: CASRGDTYSYEQYF
j_call: TRBJ2-1; cdr3_length: 15; d_call: TRBD2; v_call: TRBV27; cdr3_nt: TGTGCCAGCAGTTTAGGGGCGGGAGGTCGTAATGAGCAGTTCTTC; cdr3_aa: CASSLGAGGRNEQFF
j_call: TRBJ1-2; cdr3_length: 14; d_call: .; v_call: TRBV27; cdr3_nt: TGTGCCAGCAAGATTTATGGGGGGAACTATGGCTACACCTTC; cdr3_aa: CASKIYGGNYGYTF
j_call: TRBJ2-5; cdr3_length: 12; d_call: .; v_call: TRBV2; cdr3_nt: TGTGCCAGCAGTGGCACGGTAGAGACCCAGTACTTC; cdr3_aa: CASSGTVETQYF
j_call: TRBJ1-5; cdr3_length: 16; d_call: .; v_call: TRBV6-1; cdr3_nt: TGTGCCAGCAGTGAACAGGGATCCTTTGACAATCAGCCCCAGCATTTT; cdr3_aa: CASSEQGSFDNQPQHF
j_call: TRBJ1-5; cdr3_length: 13; d_call: TRBD1; v_call: TRBV7-2; cdr3_nt: TGTGCCAGCAGCCGGGACAGGGGAGAGCCCCAGCATTTT; cdr3_aa: CASSRDRGEPQHF